This T cell receptor (beta chain) was retrieved from a study of memory CD4+ T cells and cytomegalovirus serostatus. Turning to the study itself: Donors were healthy Belgian adults, 8 to 10 CMV seropositive and 24 seronegative.

This CDR3 comprises 16 residues. CDR1 and CDR2 (germline): SGHTA, FQGNSA. The junction had 3 bases not matched to a gene; V was cut back by 3 bases and J by 0 bases. Note on this clone: Antigen specificity is unknown.

Study observations and caveats: A US-trained random forest predicted CMV serostatus with median AUC around 0.9.

Sequenced by immunoSEQ multiplex PCR; TCRdb stores in-frame clones only, minus some. The sample holds over 65,000 clones, approximately 80% seen once. The sort gate was single viable CD3+CD4+CD8-CD45RO+ cells for memory CD4+ T cells. The rearrangement joins TRBV7-2 to TRBJ1-1; 11 positions agree with TRBD1. The specimen was memory CD4+ T cells from blood. This clonotype was obtained from an adult in good health and CMV-seronegative. The CDR3 DNA is TGTGCCAGCAGCTTGAGGACAGGGGGCCTGAACACTGAAGCTTTCTTT. Translated, it gives CASSLRTGGLNTEAFF.